A selection of T cell receptor beta chains follows, all from one sample in a study of shared clonotypes between healthy human individuals. Profiled with immunoSEQ multiplex PCR; TCRdb holds only in-frame clones, not every one. Of a few million clones in the sample, more than 90% were seen once. The material sequenced was naive CD4+ T cells sorted from blood. These receptor sequences come from a man younger than 30 in good health. The conserved cysteine and the conserved F or W are not part of the CDR3 here.

j_gene: TRBJ2-7
v_gene: TRBV13
CDR3aa: ASSLGRPTYEQY

j_gene: TRBJ2-1
v_gene: TRBV5-4
CDR3aa: ASSLLTSGDNEQF

j_gene: TRBJ2-3
v_gene: TRBV9
CDR3aa: ASSVRASTDTQY

j_gene: TRBJ1-1
v_gene: TRBV28
CDR3aa: ASSLGRGGGNTEAF

j_gene: TRBJ1-3
v_gene: TRBV30
CDR3aa: AWSVSLGNTIY

j_gene: TRBJ1-2
v_gene: TRBV19
CDR3aa: ASSRGPSSGYT

j_gene: TRBJ1-5
v_gene: TRBV2
CDR3aa: ASSELGPQH

j_gene: TRBJ1-5
v_gene: TRBV11-2
CDR3aa: ASSFSEVNQPQH

j_gene: TRBJ1-1
v_gene: TRBV18
CDR3aa: ASSVQGQTLPNTEAF

j_gene: TRBJ2-4
v_gene: TRBV19
CDR3aa: ASSIGTGRRNIQY

j_gene: TRBJ1-2
v_gene: TRBV7-9
CDR3aa: ASSLVVAGQPYGYT

j_gene: TRBJ1-6
v_gene: TRBV6-1
CDR3aa: ASSTGHKDNSPLH

j_gene: TRBJ2-5
v_gene: TRBV5-4
CDR3aa: ATGESGGAKTQY

j_gene: TRBJ2-5
v_gene: TRBV10-3
CDR3aa: AISEPGGPQETQY

j_gene: TRBJ2-3
v_gene: TRBV6-4
CDR3aa: ASSVGQSTDTQY

j_gene: TRBJ2-7
v_gene: TRBV19
CDR3aa: ASSIRGLKDRAYEQY

j_gene: TRBJ1-3
v_gene: TRBV10-3
CDR3aa: AMGRGDTIY

j_gene: TRBJ2-1
v_gene: TRBV30
CDR3aa: AWSVAPSGSTQGSYNEQF

j_gene: TRBJ2-3
v_gene: TRBV28
CDR3aa: ALGAGDKDTQY

j_gene: TRBJ1-1
v_gene: TRBV7-9
CDR3aa: ASSSDTFEAF

j_gene: TRBJ2-3
v_gene: TRBV27
CDR3aa: ASSPYRGAGDTQY

j_gene: TRBJ2-1
v_gene: TRBV6-6
CDR3aa: ASSFRLAGGNEQF

j_gene: TRBJ1-1
v_gene: TRBV7-9
CDR3aa: ASSFAGNTEAF

j_gene: TRBJ1-2
v_gene: TRBV6-1
CDR3aa: ASSEASSRGYGYT

j_gene: .
v_gene: TRBV11-2
CDR3aa: ASSSPALAGGAYEQY

j_gene: TRBJ2-7
v_gene: TRBV7-2
CDR3aa: ASSSFGGGGEQY

j_gene: TRBJ1-4
v_gene: TRBV28
CDR3aa: ASSLRTSPTNEKLF

j_gene: TRBJ1-1
v_gene: TRBV5-1
CDR3aa: ASSLEGLPNTEAF

j_gene: TRBJ2-7
v_gene: TRBV2
CDR3aa: ASLQGVDEQY

j_gene: TRBJ1-2
v_gene: TRBV2
CDR3aa: ASRTRETNYGYT

j_gene: TRBJ1-4
v_gene: TRBV5-4
CDR3aa: ASSHGTATNEKLF

j_gene: TRBJ1-1
v_gene: TRBV6-5
CDR3aa: ASSYKLEAF

j_gene: TRBJ2-7
v_gene: TRBV5-4
CDR3aa: ASSLTGQGGYEQY

j_gene: TRBJ1-5
v_gene: TRBV30
CDR3aa: AWSVGNGQPQH

j_gene: TRBJ2-7
v_gene: TRBV27
CDR3aa: ASSLTYGGAYEQY

j_gene: TRBJ2-1
v_gene: TRBV2
CDR3aa: ASSEGLGQGASNEQF

j_gene: TRBJ2-1
v_gene: TRBV5-1
CDR3aa: ASSLGVQSSVDEQF

j_gene: TRBJ2-7
v_gene: TRBV28
CDR3aa: ASSSRSEQY

j_gene: .
v_gene: TRBV11-3
CDR3aa: ASSRDSSSYEQY

j_gene: TRBJ2-7
v_gene: TRBV27
CDR3aa: ASSSAGGPYEQY

j_gene: TRBJ2-1
v_gene: TRBV27
CDR3aa: ASSSQGPNEQF

j_gene: TRBJ2-3
v_gene: TRBV25-1
CDR3aa: ASSESKVENTQY

j_gene: TRBJ2-7
v_gene: TRBV11-2
CDR3aa: ASSLGTGGTYEQY

j_gene: TRBJ1-1
v_gene: TRBV20-1
CDR3aa: SPLGNTEAF

j_gene: TRBJ2-7
v_gene: TRBV15
CDR3aa: ATSRWTGYEQY

j_gene: TRBJ2-3
v_gene: TRBV9
CDR3aa: ASSPNERTYSTDTQY

j_gene: TRBJ1-2
v_gene: TRBV15
CDR3aa: ATSPGQNYGYT

j_gene: TRBJ2-7
v_gene: TRBV18
CDR3aa: ASSLDRGRAYEQY

j_gene: TRBJ2-7
v_gene: TRBV11-2
CDR3aa: ASSPQGASGSGDEQY

j_gene: TRBJ1-3
v_gene: TRBV2
CDR3aa: ASTGPGTGSSGNTIY